Presented here are 19 T cell receptor beta chains from one specimen sequenced in a study of shared clonotypes between healthy human individuals. The repertoire was sequenced with immunoSEQ multiplex PCR; TCRdb's copy has only in-frame clones and lacks some. This table holds 550,000 to 650,000 clones, roughly 96% found once. Only CD45RO-negative cells positively selected for CCR7 counted as naive CD8 cells, so terminally differentiated effector memory CD45RA+ cells were excluded. Material for sequencing was naive CD8+ T cells sorted from blood. These receptor sequences come from a woman in her twenties or thirties in good health.

V gene TRBV7-8 combines with J gene TRBJ1-1; TRBD1 might be the D (5 bases). V lost 0 bases, J lost 7 bases, and 9 bases lay in between. Germline V gene data show CDR1 as SGHVS and CDR2 as FQNEAQ. CDR3 length equals 13 residues. The DNA of the CDR3 is TGTGCCAGCAGCTTAGCGTTAGGGGTTGAAGCTTTCTTT. Amino acids: CASSLALGVEAFF.

V and J are TRBV19 and TRBJ1-2; 7 nucleotides align to TRBD1. CDR1 and CDR2 (germline): LNHDA, SQIVND (reference sequence). V shed 3 bases, J shed 3 bases, and the junction held 10 bases outside the gene matches. This CDR3 comprises 16 residues. The CDR3 DNA is TGTGCCAGTAGTATCGCGCAAGGGGGCGAGGACTATGGCTACACCTTC. This sequence encodes CASSIAQGGEDYGYTF.

V is TRBV19 and J is TRBJ2-1, with 8 nucleotides matching TRBD2. Germline V gene data show CDR1 as LNHDA and CDR2 as SQIVND (reference sequence). This CDR3 contains 16 residues. Trimming took 3 bases from V and 7 from J; bases not matched to a gene: 11. The CDR3 spells CASSISVAGRPNEQFF. The CDR3 DNA sequence: TGTGCCAGTAGTATCTCAGTAGCGGGACGTCCGAATGAGCAGTTCTTC. Drawing the rest from reference TRBV19 and TRBJ2-1, the complete variable domain is DGGITQSPKYLFRKEGQNVTLSCEQNLNHDAMYWYRQDPGQGLRLIYYSQIVNDFQKGDIAEGYSVSREKKESFPLTVTSAQKNPTAFYLCASSISVAGRPNEQFFGPGTRLTVL.

The rearrangement links TRBV18 to TRBJ2-1; the D gene is possibly TRBD2 (5 bases). V lost 2 bases and J 0 bases, leaving 17 bases between the germline ends. Germline V gene lookup returns CDR1 KGHSH and CDR2 LQKENI. The CDR3 has 18 residues. The CDR3 spells CASSPEAGGLISYNEQFF. CDR3 nucleotide sequence: TGTGCCAGCTCACCAGAAGCAGGCGGGCTAATCTCCTACAATGAGCAGTTCTTC.

The gene calls are TRBV9 and TRBJ2-3; 7 nucleotides agree with TRBD2. The junction had 6 bases not matched to a gene; V was cut back by 0 bases and J by 2 bases. CDR1 and CDR2 from the germline V gene are SGDLS and YYNGEE. The CDR3 spans 16 residues. Written as DNA, the CDR3 is TGTGCCAGCAGCGTAGGGGGCGGGAGTTTCACAGATACGCAGTATTTT. Translating gives CASSVGGGSFTDTQYF.

This clone was observed once. The V call is TRBV7-3, the J call TRBJ2-1; the match to TRBD1 covers 7 bases. In germline, CDR1 is SGHTA, CDR2 FQGTGA. This CDR3 is built from 17 residues. Trimming at V came to 1 base and at J to 0 bases, leaving 6 bases not matched to a gene. The CDR3 loop reads CASSLMATGSSYNEQFF. In nucleotides, the CDR3 is TGTGCCAGCAGCTTAATGGCGACAGGGAGCTCCTACAATGAGCAGTTCTTC.

This clone was picked up one time. Other DNA sequences in this specimen translate into the identical CDR3. The chain combines TRBV27 with TRBJ1-4; D gene ambiguous. The CDR3 consists of 14 residues. The V gene's germline CDR1 is MNHEY and CDR2 SMNVEV (reference sequence). Trimming shortened V by 2 bases and J by 3 bases, and 7 bases separated the two germline ends. CDR3 sequence: CASSLTGANEKLFF. The CDR3 bases are TGTGCCAGCAGTTTAACGGGTGCTAATGAAAAACTGTTTTTT.

This chain uses TRBV12-2 with TRBJ2-7; TRBD2, the table's D call, was not compared with the DNA. TRBV12-2 is given as a pseudogene. The CDR3 extends over 21 amino acids. In DNA, the CDR3 is TGTGCAAGTCGCTTGTCGTTAGCGGGAGGGCCGTTTTTTTTTAGCACCTACGAGCAGTACTTC. It translates to CASRLSLAGGPFFFSTYEQYF.

As to this clone: The junction does not match germline at one end; this may be a read error. This sequence joins TRBV11-2 and TRBJ2-2; 8 nucleotides agree with TRBD1. This CDR3 has 15 residues. Germline V gene sequence: CDR1 SGHAT, CDR2 FQNNGV. The CDR3 loop reads CASSSGQGLTGELLF. As DNA, the CDR3 is TGTGCCAGCAGCTCCGGACAGGGCTTGACCGGGGAGCTGCTTTTT.

Comment on this clone: This specimen includes other DNA sequences encoding the same CDR3. CDR3 loop: CASSVGSRSYEQYF. The CDR3 nucleotides are TGTGCCAGCAGCGTAGGGTCCAGGTCCTACGAGCAGTACTTC. The rearrangement links TRBV9 to TRBJ2-7; D ambiguous. Per the germline V gene, CDR1 is SGDLS and CDR2 is YYNGEE. The CDR3 contains 14 residues. V was trimmed by 0 bases and J by 1 base, leaving 8 bases between them. The entire variable domain, with the rest obtained from reference TRBV9 and TRBJ2-7, is as follows: DSGVTQTPKHLITATGQRVTLRCSPRSGDLSVYWYQQSLDQGLQFLIQYYNGEERAKGNILERFSAQQFPDLHSELNLSSLELGDSALYFCASSVGSRSYEQYFGPGTRLTVT.

This clone was observed a single time. This chain uses TRBV27 with TRBJ2-2; TRBD2 matches at 15 bases. There are 19 residues in the CDR3. Trimming at V came to 4 bases and at J to 4 bases, leaving 10 bases not matched to a gene. Looked up from germline, CDR1 is MNHEY and CDR2 is SMNVEV (reference sequence). This chain's CDR3 is CASSSIGLAGGPVTGELFF. CDR3 sequence (DNA): TGTGCCAGCAGTTCAATCGGACTAGCGGGAGGGCCGGTCACCGGGGAGCTGTTTTTT.

This chain uses TRBV5-6 with TRBJ2-1; D remains unclear. CDR1 is SGHDT, CDR2 YYEEEE, per germline. The CDR3 is made up of 13 amino acids. Trimming took 3 bases from V and 6 from J, leaving 10 bases between them. CDR3 region: CASSSLVANEQFF. The CDR3 region has the DNA TGTGCCAGCAGCTCCTTGGTCGCCAATGAGCAGTTCTTC.

The chain links TRBV27 to TRBJ2-7; D is uncertain. This CDR3 is 13 amino acids long. Germline CDR1 is MNHEY and CDR2 is SMNVEV (reference sequence). Deletions cut 4 bases from V and 3 bases from J, with 10 bases between. For the CDR3, the DNA is TGTGCCAGCAGTTACAGCCACGACTACGAGCAGTACTTC. This codes for CASSYSHDYEQYF.

V usage is TRBV7-6 and J usage is TRBJ2-7; the D gene is possibly TRBD2 (9 bases). The V end was cut by 5 bases, the J end by 2 bases, with 16 bases between. Germline V gene data show CDR1 as SGHVS and CDR2 as FNYEAQ. The CDR3 sequence is 15 residues long. The CDR3 loop reads CASSQGASGAYEQYF. The CDR3 DNA reads as TGTGCCAGCAGCCAGGGGGCTAGCGGGGCCTACGAGCAGTACTTC. Drawing the rest from reference TRBV7-6 and TRBJ2-7, the complete variable domain is GAGVSQSPRYKVTKRGQDVALRCDPISGHVSLYWYRQALGQGPEFLTYFNYEAQQDKSGLPNDRFSAERPEGSISTLTIQRTEQRDSAMYRCASSQGASGAYEQYFGPGTRLTVT.

This sequence joins TRBV28 and TRBJ2-2; D remains ambiguous. Per the germline V gene, CDR1 is MDHEN and CDR2 is SYDVKM. Trimming took off 1 base at V and 3 bases at J, with 3 bases between the two ends. The CDR3 covers 13 residues. The CDR3 nucleotides read TGTGCCAGCAGTTTATTTGACACCGGGGAGCTGTTTTTT. This sequence encodes CASSLFDTGELFF. Based on the CDR3 plus reference TRBV28 and TRBJ2-2, the full variable domain is DVKVTQSSRYLVKRTGEKVFLECVQDMDHENMFWYRQDPGLGLRLIYFSYDVKMKEKGDIPEGYSVSREKKERFSLILESASTNQTSMYLCASSLFDTGELFFGEGSRLTVL.

On this clone: Other nucleotide sequences in the sample specify the same CDR3. This chain links TRBV27 with TRBJ2-6, with D unresolved. V lost 3 bases and J 4 bases, leaving 4 bases between the germline ends. Germline loops: CDR1 MNHEY, CDR2 SMNVEV (reference sequence). The CDR3 is made up of 13 amino acids. The CDR3: CASSFSGANVLTF. The CDR3 coding sequence is TGTGCCAGCAGTTTCTCCGGGGCCAACGTCCTGACTTTC. Full variable domain (remainder filled in from reference TRBV27 and TRBJ2-6): EAQVTQNPRYLITVTGKKLTVTCSQNMNHEYMSWYRQDPGLGLRQIYYSMNVEVTDKGDVPEGYKVSRKEKRNFPLILESPSPNQTSLYFCASSFSGANVLTFGAGSRLTVL.

This chain uses TRBV2 with TRBJ2-5, with a weak D call TRBD1 (6 bases). The CDR3 is 15 residues long. CDR1 SNHLY and CDR2 FYNNEI come from the germline V gene. The ends were cut back, 7 bases at V and 4 bases at J, with 19 bases in the middle. The CDR3 nucleotides read TGTGCCAGCAAAGTTCCCCAGGGGCGCCGAGAGACCCAGTACTTC. It translates to CASKVPQGRRETQYF.

This chain links TRBV15 with TRBJ2-1; 10 bases align to TRBD2. Germline V lookup: CDR1 LNHNV, CDR2 YYDKDF (reference sequence). The CDR3 loop spans 17 amino acids. The junction had 9 bases not matched to a gene; V was cut back by 1 base and J by 6 bases. This CDR3 is CATSRVLPAGGRNEQFF. The CDR3 DNA reads TGTGCCACCAGCAGAGTTCTCCCAGCGGGAGGGCGCAATGAGCAGTTCTTC.

V gene TRBV19 combines with J gene TRBJ2-2; 8 positions match TRBD2. From germline, CDR1 is LNHDA and CDR2 SQIVND (reference sequence). The CDR3 covers 18 residues. V lost 8 bases and J lost 0; bases outside the gene matches: 14. The CDR3 region is CASLSQDGRASNTGELFF. CDR3 sequence (DNA): TGTGCCAGTTTAAGCCAGGACGGGAGGGCCTCGAACACCGGGGAGCTGTTTTTT.